This TCR beta chain was captured in a study of beta chain features in type 1 diabetes. Overall study results and limits: Researchers cautioned that cDNA sequencing could over-represent cells with high TCR expression.

As concerns this clone: Its antigen is not identified.

Expressed TCRB transcripts got sequenced, as all isolated RNA was reverse transcribed. Sequencing used immunoSEQ multiplex PCR; TCRdb keeps in-frame clones, though not all of them. In the table there are 330,000 or so clones, 11% to 15% of which are singletons. The CDR3 contains 12 residues. V shed 6 bases and J shed 6 bases, with 9 bases lying between them. Looked up from germline, CDR1 is SGHRS and CDR2 is YFSETQ. Isolation of CD4+ naive, central memory, regulatory and stem cell-like memory cells was achieved by sorting via CD45RO/CCR7/CD25/CD127/CD95/CD27. The purity of all sorted populations exceeded 95%.

The TCR was taken from a man aged 25-40 years in good health. The rearrangement uses TRBV5-1 and TRBJ2-2; D is undetermined. Sequencing was carried out using central memory CD4+ T cells from blood. CDR3 sequence reads: CASTGRSGELFF. The CDR3 DNA reads as TGCGCCAGCACCGGGCGGTCCGGGGAGCTGTTTTTT.